The clone carrying this T cell receptor beta chain was observed at least ten times. The antigen is unknown. Unsorted libraries came from 2 million PBMCs stored at -80 °C. This specimen comes from a study of neurological immune-mediated disorders. Study details: About 90% of the roughly 34 multiple sclerosis patients had relapsing-remitting disease; 3 had secondary progressive.

The V segment lost 1 base and the J segment 8 bases; nucleotides outside the gene matches: 7. There are 14 residues in the CDR3. A single record per CDR3 protein comes from TCRdb applying MiXCR to the 5' RACE reads. The sample carries 100,000 to 150,000 distinct CDR3 sequences, about 3.2% recorded once. Study results and limitations: Among expanded clones, no CDR3 amino acid sequences were shared across subjects, a pattern suggesting private repertoires in all groups. The greatest TCR clonal expansion appeared in HTLV-1-associated myelopathy and the smallest, falling below healthy controls, in multiple sclerosis.

This receptor was obtained from a woman in her 30s with multiple sclerosis. The chain links TRBV12-3 or TRBV12-4 to TRBJ1-2; 7 bases line up with TRBD1. Specimen: PBMCs. The CDR3 spells CASSLGQQGKGYTF. In DNA, the CDR3 is TGTGCCAGCAGTTTAGGCCAACAGGGGAAAGGCTACACCTTC.